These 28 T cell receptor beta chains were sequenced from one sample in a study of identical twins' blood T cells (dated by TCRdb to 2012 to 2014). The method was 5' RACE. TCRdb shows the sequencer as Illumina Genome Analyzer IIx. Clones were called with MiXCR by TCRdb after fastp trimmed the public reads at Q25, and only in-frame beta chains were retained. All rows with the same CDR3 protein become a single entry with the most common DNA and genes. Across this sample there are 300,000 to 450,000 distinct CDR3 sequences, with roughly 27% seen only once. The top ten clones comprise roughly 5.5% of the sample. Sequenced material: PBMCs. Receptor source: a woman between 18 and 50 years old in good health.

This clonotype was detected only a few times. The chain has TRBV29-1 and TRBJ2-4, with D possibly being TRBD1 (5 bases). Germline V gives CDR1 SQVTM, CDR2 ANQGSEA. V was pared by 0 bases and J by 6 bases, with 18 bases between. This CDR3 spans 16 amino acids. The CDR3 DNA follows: TGCAGCGTTGAAGATCTTAGACAGCTCTCTGGAAACATTCAGTACTTC. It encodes CSVEDLRQLSGNIQYF.

The CDR3 DNA reads TGCAGTGCCCGACAGGGCACCAACTATGGCTACACCTTC. This codes for CSARQGTNYGYTF. V and J are TRBV20-1 and TRBJ1-2; 7 bases line up with TRBD1. This CDR3 region has 13 residues. The germline V gene encodes CDR1 DFQATT and CDR2 SNEGSKA (reference sequence). Unmatched junction bases numbered 6, after V lost 6 bases and J lost 2 bases.

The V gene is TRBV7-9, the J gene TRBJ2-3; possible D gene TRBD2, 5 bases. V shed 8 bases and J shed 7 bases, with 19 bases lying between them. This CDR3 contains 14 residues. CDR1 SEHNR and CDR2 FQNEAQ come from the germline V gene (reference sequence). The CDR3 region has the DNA TGTGCCAGCCTCCCCTTACTAGTGGGATATACGCAGTATTTT. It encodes CASLPLLVGYTQYF.

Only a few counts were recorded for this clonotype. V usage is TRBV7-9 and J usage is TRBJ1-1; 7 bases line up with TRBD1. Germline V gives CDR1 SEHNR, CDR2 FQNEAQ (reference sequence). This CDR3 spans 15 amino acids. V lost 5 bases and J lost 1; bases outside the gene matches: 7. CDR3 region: CASSARGTENTEAFF. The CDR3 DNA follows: TGTGCCAGCAGCGCCCGGGGGACAGAGAACACTGAAGCTTTCTTT.

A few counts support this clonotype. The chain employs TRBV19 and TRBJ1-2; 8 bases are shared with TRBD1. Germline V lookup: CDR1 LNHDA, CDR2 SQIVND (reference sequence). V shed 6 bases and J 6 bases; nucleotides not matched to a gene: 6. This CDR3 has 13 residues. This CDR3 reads CASRGQGTHGYTF. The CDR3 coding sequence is TGTGCCAGTAGAGGACAGGGTACCCATGGCTACACCTTC. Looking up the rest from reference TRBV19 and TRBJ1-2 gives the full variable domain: DGGITQSPKYLFRKEGQNVTLSCEQNLNHDAMYWYRQDPGQGLRLIYYSQIVNDFQKGDIAEGYSVSREKKESFPLTVTSAQKNPTAFYLCASRGQGTHGYTFGSGTRLTVV.

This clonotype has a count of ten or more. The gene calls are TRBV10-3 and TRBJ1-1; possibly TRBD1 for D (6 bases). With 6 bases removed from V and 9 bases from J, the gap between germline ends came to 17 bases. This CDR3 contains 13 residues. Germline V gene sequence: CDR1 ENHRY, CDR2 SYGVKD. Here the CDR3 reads CAIRDQGLNQAFF. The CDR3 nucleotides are TGTGCCATCAGGGACCAGGGGCTGAATCAAGCTTTCTTT.

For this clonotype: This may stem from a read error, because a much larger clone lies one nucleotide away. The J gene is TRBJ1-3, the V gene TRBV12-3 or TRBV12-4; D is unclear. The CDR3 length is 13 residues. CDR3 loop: CASSPGGGITIYF. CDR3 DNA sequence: TGTGCCAGCAGCCCCGGTGGAGGAATCACCATATATTTT.

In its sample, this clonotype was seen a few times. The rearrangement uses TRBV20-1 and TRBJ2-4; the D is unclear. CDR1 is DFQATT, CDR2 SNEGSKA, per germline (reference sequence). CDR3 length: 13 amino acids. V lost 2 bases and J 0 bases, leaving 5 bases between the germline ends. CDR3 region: CSARRLAKNIQYF. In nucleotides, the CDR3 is TGCAGTGCTAGAAGGCTAGCCAAAAACATTCAGTACTTC.

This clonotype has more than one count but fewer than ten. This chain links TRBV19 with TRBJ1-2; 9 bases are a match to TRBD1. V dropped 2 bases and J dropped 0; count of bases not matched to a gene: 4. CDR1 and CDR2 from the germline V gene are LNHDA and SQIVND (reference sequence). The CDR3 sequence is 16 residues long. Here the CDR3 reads CASSILGTGSNYGYTF. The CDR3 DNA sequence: TGTGCCAGTAGTATACTAGGGACAGGGTCTAACTATGGCTACACCTTC.

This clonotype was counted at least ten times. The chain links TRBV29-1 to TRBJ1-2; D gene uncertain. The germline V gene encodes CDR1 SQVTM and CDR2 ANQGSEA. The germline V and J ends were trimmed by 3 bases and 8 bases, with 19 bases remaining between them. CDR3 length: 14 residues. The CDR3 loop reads CSVDRREGKQGYTF. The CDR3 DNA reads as TGCAGCGTTGATCGGCGGGAGGGAAAGCAAGGCTACACCTTC.

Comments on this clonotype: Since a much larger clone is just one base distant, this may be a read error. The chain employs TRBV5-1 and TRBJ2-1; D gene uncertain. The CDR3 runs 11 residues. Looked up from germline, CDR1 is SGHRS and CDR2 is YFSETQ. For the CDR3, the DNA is TGCGCCAACAGCTTGGTTTATGAGCAGTTCTTC. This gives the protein CANSLVYEQFF.

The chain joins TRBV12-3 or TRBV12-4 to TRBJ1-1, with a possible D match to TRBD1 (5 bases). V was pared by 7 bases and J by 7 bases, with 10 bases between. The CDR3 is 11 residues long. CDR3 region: CASNRGNEAFF. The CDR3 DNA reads TGTGCCAGCAATCGGGGGAATGAAGCTTTCTTT.

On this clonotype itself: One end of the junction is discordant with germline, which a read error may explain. The CDR3 sequence is CSAPGVVGHTF. For the CDR3, the DNA is TGCAGCGCTCCAGGGGTTGTTGGCCACACCTTC. The V gene is TRBV29-1, the J gene TRBJ1-2; possible D gene TRBD1, 6 bases. Germline V gene data show CDR1 as SQVTM and CDR2 as ANQGSEA. CDR3 length equals 11 residues.

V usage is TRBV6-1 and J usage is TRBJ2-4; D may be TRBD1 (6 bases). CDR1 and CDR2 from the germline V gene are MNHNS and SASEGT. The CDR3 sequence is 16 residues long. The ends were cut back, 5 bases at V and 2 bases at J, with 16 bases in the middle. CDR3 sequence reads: CASSPQGYPPKNIQYF. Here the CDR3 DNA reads TGTGCCAGCAGTCCACAGGGATACCCACCCAAAAACATTCAGTACTTC.

The CDR3 spells CASTPGGINQPQHF. CDR3 DNA sequence: TGTGCCAGCACCCCAGGGGGGATAAATCAGCCCCAGCATTTT. V is TRBV28 and J is TRBJ1-5; TRBD1 aligns across 7 bases. Germline V gene sequence: CDR1 MDHEN, CDR2 SYDVKM. CDR3 length: 14 residues. Trimming cost V 7 bases and J 4 bases; bases outside gene matches: 7.

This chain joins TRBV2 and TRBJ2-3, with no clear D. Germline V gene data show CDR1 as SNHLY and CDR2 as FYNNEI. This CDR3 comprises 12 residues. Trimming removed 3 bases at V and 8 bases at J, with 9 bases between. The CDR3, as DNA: TGTGCCAGCAGTGATCTCCCCGGTACGCAGTATTTT. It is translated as CASSDLPGTQYF.

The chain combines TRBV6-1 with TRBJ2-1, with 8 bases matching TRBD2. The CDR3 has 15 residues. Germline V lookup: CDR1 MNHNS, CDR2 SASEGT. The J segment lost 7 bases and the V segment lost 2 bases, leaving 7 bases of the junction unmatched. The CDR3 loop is CASSEFFLAGNEQFF. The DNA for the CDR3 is TGTGCCAGCAGTGAATTCTTTCTAGCGGGTAATGAGCAGTTCTTC.

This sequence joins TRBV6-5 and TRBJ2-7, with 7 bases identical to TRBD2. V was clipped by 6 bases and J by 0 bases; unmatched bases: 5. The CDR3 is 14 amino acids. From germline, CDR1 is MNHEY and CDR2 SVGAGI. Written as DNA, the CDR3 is TGTGCCAGCAGGAGACTAGCCAGCTCCTACGAGCAGTACTTC. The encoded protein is CASRRLASSYEQYF.

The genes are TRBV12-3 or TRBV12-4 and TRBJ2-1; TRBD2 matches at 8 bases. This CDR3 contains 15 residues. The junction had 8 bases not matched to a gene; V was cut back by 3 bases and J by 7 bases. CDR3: CASSFMVAGINEQFF. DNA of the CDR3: TGTGCCAGCAGTTTTATGGTAGCGGGGATAAATGAGCAGTTCTTC.

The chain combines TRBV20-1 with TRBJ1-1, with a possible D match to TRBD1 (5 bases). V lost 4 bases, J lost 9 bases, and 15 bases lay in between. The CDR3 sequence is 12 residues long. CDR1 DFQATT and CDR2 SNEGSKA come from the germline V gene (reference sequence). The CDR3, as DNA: TGCAGTGCTATCCGGGGGATAGGAAAAGCTTTCTTT. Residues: CSAIRGIGKAFF.

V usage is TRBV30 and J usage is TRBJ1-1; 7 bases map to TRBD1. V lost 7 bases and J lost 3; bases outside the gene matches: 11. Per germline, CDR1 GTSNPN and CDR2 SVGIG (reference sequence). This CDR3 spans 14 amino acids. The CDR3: CALKKQGTYTEAFF. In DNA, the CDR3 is TGTGCCTTAAAGAAACAGGGGACCTACACTGAAGCTTTCTTT.

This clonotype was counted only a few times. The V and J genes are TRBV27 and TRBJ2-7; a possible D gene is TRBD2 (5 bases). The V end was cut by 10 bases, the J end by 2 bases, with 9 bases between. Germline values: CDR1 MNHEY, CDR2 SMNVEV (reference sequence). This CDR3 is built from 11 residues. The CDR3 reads CATRGPYEQYF. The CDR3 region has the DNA TGTGCCACTCGGGGTCCCTACGAGCAGTACTTC.

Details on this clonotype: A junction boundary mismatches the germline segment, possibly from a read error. DNA for the CDR3: TGTGCCGGCAGCCTTTGGCTAGAGTACGAGCAGTACTTC. Translation gives CAGSLWLEYEQYF. The chain has TRBV4-2 and TRBJ2-7; D remains unclear. In germline, CDR1 is LGHNA, CDR2 YNFKEQ. The CDR3 contains 13 residues.

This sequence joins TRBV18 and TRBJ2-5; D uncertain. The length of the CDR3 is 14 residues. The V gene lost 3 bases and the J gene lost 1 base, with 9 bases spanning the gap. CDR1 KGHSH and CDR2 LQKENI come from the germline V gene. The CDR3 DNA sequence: TGTGCCAGCTCACCCAGCGAGCCCCAAGAGACCCAGTACTTC. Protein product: CASSPSEPQETQYF.

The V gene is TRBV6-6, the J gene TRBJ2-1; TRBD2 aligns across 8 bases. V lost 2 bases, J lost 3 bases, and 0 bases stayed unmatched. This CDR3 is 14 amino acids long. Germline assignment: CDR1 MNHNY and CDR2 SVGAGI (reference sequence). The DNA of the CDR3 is TGTGCCAGCAGTTACACTAGCGGCTACAATGAGCAGTTCTTC. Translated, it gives CASSYTSGYNEQFF.

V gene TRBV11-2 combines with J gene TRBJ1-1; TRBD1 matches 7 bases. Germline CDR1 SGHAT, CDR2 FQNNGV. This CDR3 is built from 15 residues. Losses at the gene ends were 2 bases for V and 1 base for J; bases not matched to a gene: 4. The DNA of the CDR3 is TGTGCCAGCAGCTTACAAGGGACAGCGAACACTGAAGCTTTCTTT. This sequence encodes CASSLQGTANTEAFF.

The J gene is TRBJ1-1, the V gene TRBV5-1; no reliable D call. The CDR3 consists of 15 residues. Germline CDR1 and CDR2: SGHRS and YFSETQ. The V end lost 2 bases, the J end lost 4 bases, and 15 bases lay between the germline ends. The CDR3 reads CASSLLSDLGTEAFF. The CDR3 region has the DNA TGCGCCAGCAGCTTACTGTCGGACCTGGGCACTGAAGCTTTCTTT. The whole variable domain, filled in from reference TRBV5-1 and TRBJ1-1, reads KAGVTQTPRYLIKTRGQQVTLSCSPISGHRSVSWYQQTPGQGLQFLFEYFSETQRNKGNFPGRFSGRQFSNSRSEMNVSTLELGDSALYLCASSLLSDLGTEAFFGQGTRLTVV.

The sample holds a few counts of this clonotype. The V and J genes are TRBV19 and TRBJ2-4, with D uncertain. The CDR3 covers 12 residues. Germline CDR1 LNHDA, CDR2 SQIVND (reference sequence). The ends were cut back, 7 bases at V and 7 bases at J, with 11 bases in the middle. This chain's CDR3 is CASTDLGNIQYF. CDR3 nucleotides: TGTGCCAGTACCGATCTTGGGAACATTCAGTACTTC.